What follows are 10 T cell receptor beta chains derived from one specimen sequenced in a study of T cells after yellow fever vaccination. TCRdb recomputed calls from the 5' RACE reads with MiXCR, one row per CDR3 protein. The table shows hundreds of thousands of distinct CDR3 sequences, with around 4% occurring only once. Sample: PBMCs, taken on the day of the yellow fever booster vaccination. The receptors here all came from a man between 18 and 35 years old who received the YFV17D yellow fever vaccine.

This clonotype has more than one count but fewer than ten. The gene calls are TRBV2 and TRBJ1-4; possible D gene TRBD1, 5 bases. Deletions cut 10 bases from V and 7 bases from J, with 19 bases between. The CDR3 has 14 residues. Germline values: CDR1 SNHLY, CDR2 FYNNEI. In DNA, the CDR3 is TGTGCCACTAAGGGGAGAGGGTACGGTGAAAAACTGTTTTTT. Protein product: CATKGRGYGEKLFF.

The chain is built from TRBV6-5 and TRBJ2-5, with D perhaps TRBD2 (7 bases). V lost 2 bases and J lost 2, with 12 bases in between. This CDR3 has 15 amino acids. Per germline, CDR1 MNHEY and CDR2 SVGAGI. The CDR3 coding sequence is TGTGCCAGCAGTTACGGGGGGGGCGGACAAGAGACCCAGTACTTC. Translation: CASSYGGGGQETQYF.

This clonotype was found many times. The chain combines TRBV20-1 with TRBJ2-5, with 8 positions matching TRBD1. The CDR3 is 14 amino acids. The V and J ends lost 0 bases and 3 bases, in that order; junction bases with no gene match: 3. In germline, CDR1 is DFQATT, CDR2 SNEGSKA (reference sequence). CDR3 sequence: CSAREPGGKETQYF. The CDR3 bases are TGCAGTGCTAGAGAGCCAGGGGGCAAAGAGACCCAGTACTTC.

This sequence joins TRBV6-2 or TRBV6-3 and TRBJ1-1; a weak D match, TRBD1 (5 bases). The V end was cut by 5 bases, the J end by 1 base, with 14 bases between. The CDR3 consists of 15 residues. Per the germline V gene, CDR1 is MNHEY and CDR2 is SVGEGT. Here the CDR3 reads CASSPLVGANTEAFF. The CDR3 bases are TGTGCCAGCAGTCCCCTCGTAGGGGCGAACACTGAAGCTTTCTTT.

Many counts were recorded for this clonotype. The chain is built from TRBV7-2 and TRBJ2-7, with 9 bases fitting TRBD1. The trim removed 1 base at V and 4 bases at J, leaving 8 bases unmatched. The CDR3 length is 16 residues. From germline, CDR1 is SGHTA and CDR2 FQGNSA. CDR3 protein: CASSLVGQGFGYEQYF. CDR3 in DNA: TGTGCCAGCAGCTTAGTAGGACAGGGGTTTGGGTACGAGCAGTACTTC.

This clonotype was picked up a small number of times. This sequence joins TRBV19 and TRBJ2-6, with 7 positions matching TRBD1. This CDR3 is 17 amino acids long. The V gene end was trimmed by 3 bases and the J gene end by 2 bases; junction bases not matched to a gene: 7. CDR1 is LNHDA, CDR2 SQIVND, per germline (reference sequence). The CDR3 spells CASSIPDRVAGANVLTF. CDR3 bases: TGTGCCAGTAGTATCCCAGACAGGGTGGCTGGGGCCAACGTCCTGACTTTC. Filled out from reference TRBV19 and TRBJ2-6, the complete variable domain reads DGGITQSPKYLFRKEGQNVTLSCEQNLNHDAMYWYRQDPGQGLRLIYYSQIVNDFQKGDIAEGYSVSREKKESFPLTVTSAQKNPTAFYLCASSIPDRVAGANVLTFGAGSRLTVL.

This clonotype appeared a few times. Written as DNA, the CDR3 is TGTGCCAGCAGCTTTACTAGCGGGGGCTCGCGCTACGAGCAGTACTTC. Translating it yields CASSFTSGGSRYEQYF. The chain combines TRBV11-2 with TRBJ2-7; 11 positions match TRBD2. The CDR3 sequence is 16 residues long. Per the germline V gene, CDR1 is SGHAT and CDR2 is FQNNGV. V trimming: 3 bases; J trimming: 3 bases; junction bases outside the gene matches: 7. Looking up the rest from reference TRBV11-2 and TRBJ2-7 gives the full variable domain: EAGVAQSPRYKIIEKRQSVAFWCNPISGHATLYWYQQILGQGPKLLIQFQNNGVVDDSQLPKDRFSAERLKGVDSTLKIQPAKLEDSAVYLCASSFTSGGSRYEQYFGPGTRLTVT.

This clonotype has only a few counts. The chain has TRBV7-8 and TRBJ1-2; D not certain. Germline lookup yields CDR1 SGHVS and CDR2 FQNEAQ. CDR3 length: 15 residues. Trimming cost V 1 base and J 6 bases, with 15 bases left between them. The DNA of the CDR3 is TGTGCCAGCAGCTTAGGTCGGGCAGGTTCTGATGGCTACACCTTC. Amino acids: CASSLGRAGSDGYTF.

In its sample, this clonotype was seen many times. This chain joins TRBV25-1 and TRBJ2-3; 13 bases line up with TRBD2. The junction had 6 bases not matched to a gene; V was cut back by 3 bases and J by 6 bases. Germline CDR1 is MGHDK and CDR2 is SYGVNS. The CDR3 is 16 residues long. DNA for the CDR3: TGTGCCAGCAGTGACCCTGGGACTAGCGGGGCGGATACGCAGTATTTT. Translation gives CASSDPGTSGADTQYF. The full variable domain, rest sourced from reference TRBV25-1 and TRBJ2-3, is EADIYQTPRYLVIGTGKKITLECSQTMGHDKMYWYQQDPGMELHLIHYSYGVNSTEKGDLSSESTVSRIRTEHFPLTLESARPSHTSQYLCASSDPGTSGADTQYFGPGTRLTVL.

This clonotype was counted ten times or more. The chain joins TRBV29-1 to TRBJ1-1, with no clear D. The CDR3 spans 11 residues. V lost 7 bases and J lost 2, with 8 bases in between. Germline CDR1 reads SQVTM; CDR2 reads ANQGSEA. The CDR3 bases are TGCAGCGGGAACAGAAACACTGAAGCTTTCTTT. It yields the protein CSGNRNTEAFF.